The 9 T cell receptor beta chains below were found in one sample sequenced in a study of T-cell memory formation after mild COVID-19. One entry per CDR3 protein, called by TCRdb with MiXCR from the 5' RACE reads. There are about 340,000 distinct CDR3 sequences in the sample; approximately 15% occur only once, and around 24% lies in the top ten. The sample was PBMCs or a T cell subset sorted from them (not recorded which). These TCRs come from a man aged 18 to 29 who had mild COVID-19 (a few samples of this study predate the infection). Cell type and time point are not known.

The CDR3 coding sequence is TGTGCCAGCAGCCCTCAAGTGGGGGGTGAGCAGTTCTTC. Translated: CASSPQVGGEQFF. The chain is built from TRBV7-3 and TRBJ2-1, with D maybe TRBD2 (6 bases). Germline V lookup: CDR1 SGHTA, CDR2 FQGTGA. This CDR3 spans 13 amino acids. Trimming removed 5 bases at V and 9 bases at J, with 14 bases between.

This chain joins TRBV7-9 and TRBJ2-3; no definite D call. This CDR3 is 15 amino acids long. V shed 5 bases and J shed 0 bases, with 12 bases lying between them. Germline V lookup: CDR1 SEHNR, CDR2 FQNEAQ (reference sequence). CDR3 region: CASSVPSSSTDTQYF. CDR3 sequence (DNA): TGTGCCAGCAGCGTCCCTTCCTCTAGCACAGATACGCAGTATTTT.

V usage is TRBV7-2 and J usage is TRBJ2-5, with D unclear. Per germline, CDR1 SGHTA and CDR2 FQGNSA. V was clipped by 1 base and J by 5 bases, with 11 bases between them. The CDR3 has 14 residues. The CDR3: CASSLVTRLETQYF. Written as DNA, the CDR3 is TGTGCCAGCAGCTTAGTAACGCGGTTGGAGACCCAGTACTTC.

In this sample, this clonotype turned up many times. CDR3 loop: CASRVQSSGNTIYF. DNA for the CDR3: TGTGCCAGCAGAGTACAGAGCTCTGGAAACACCATATATTTT. The chain links TRBV2 to TRBJ1-3, with D unresolved. Germline V gives CDR1 SNHLY, CDR2 FYNNEI. CDR3 size: 14 residues. With 6 bases removed from V and 0 bases from J, the gap between germline ends came to 9 bases.

The chain links TRBV6-5 to TRBJ2-7, with 7 positions matching TRBD1. This CDR3 is 14 amino acids long. V lost 0 bases to trimming and J lost 5 bases; unmatched junction nucleotides: 4. Germline V CDR1 and CDR2: MNHEY, SVGAGI. CDR3 residues: CASSYSTGSHEQYV. The CDR3 DNA is TGTGCCAGCAGTTACTCGACAGGGTCCCACGAGCAGTACGTC.

In its sample, this clonotype was seen a few times. The chain is built from TRBV3-1 and TRBJ2-7; D gene uncertain. CDR1 LGHDT and CDR2 YNNKEL come from the germline V gene (reference sequence). The germline V and J ends were trimmed by 5 bases and 0 bases, with 2 bases remaining between them. The CDR3 covers 11 residues. CDR3 sequence reads: CASSDSYEQYV. Written as DNA, the CDR3 is TGTGCCAGCAGCGACTCCTACGAGCAGTACGTC.

This clonotype has only a few counts. The chain carries TRBV20-1 and TRBJ2-2, with 10 bases that match TRBD2. The CDR3 loop spans 13 amino acids. Germline lookup yields CDR1 DFQATT and CDR2 SNEGSKA (reference sequence). V shed 5 bases, J shed 6 bases, and the junction held 3 bases outside the gene matches. This CDR3 is CSALAGAPGELFF. CDR3 DNA sequence: TGCAGTGCTCTAGCGGGGGCCCCCGGGGAGCTGTTTTTT.

The chain joins TRBV4-2 to TRBJ2-7, with D possibly TRBD2 on 6 matching bases. V was cut by 0 bases and J by 12 bases, with 15 bases left in between. The V gene's germline CDR1 is LGHNA and CDR2 YNFKEQ. The CDR3 extends over 13 amino acids. This CDR3 reads CASSQEKGRRGYF. CDR3 nucleotide sequence: TGTGCCAGCAGCCAAGAGAAGGGACGGAGGGGGTACTTC.

This clonotype was observed a few times. This rearrangement joins TRBV5-1 to TRBJ2-1; 10 nucleotides align to TRBD2. The CDR3 has 16 amino acids. Per the germline V gene, CDR1 is SGHRS and CDR2 is YFSETQ. Losses at the gene ends were 3 bases for V and 3 bases for J; bases not matched to a gene: 6. CDR3 sequence: CASSSVLAGGYNEQFF. The CDR3 coding sequence is TGCGCCAGCAGCTCAGTCTTAGCGGGGGGCTACAATGAGCAGTTCTTC.